The entry that follows covers one T cell receptor (beta chain) sequence. Its antigen is not known. The sample originates from a study of cytomegalovirus exposure and HLA in healthy donors. Study summary: Genotyping of more than 300 donors showed that around 81% belonged to the Caucasian-associated ancestry cluster. Findings and caveats of the study: Most CMV-associated TCR beta chains appeared HLA-restricted in a later analysis. As was reported, the HLA-A and HLA-B alleles of most subjects were accurately predicted from TCR beta sequences.

Use of 60 Vbeta and 13 Jbeta primers characterized the PCR. Assay: immunoSEQ multiplex PCR; the TCRdb copy retains only in-frame clones and omits some. Seen here are about 64,000 clones, around 86% observed once, and the top ten hold about 10%. This TCR derives from a female donor in good health and CMV-seronegative. Sequences were obtained from PBMCs.

The CDR3, as DNA: TGTGCCAGCAGCTTCGGACAGGTGGGGTACACCTTC. Its protein is CASSFGQVGYTF. The chain recombines TRBV5-4 with TRBJ1-2; 7 bases are a match to TRBD1. The CDR3 consists of 12 residues. Germline V gene data show CDR1 as SGHNT and CDR2 as YYREEE (reference sequence). V was clipped by 2 bases and J by 11 bases; unmatched bases: 6.